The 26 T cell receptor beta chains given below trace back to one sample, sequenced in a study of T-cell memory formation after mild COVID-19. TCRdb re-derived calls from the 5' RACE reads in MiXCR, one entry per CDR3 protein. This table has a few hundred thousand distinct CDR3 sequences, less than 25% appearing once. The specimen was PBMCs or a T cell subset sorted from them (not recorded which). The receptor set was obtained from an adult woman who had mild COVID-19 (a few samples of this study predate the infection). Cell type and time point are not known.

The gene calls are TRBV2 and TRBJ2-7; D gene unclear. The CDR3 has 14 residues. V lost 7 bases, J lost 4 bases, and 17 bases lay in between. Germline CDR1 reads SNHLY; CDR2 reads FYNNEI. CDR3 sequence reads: CASKPGPMSYEQYF. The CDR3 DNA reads TGTGCCAGCAAGCCGGGCCCAATGTCGTACGAGCAGTACTTC.

CDR3 nucleotide sequence: TGCGCCAGCAGCCAAGAGGTCCGGCTAGCGGGAGGGGAGACCCAGTACTTC. Protein product: CASSQEVRLAGGETQYF. This rearrangement joins TRBV4-3 to TRBJ2-5, with 12 bases identical to TRBD2. Trimming took 0 bases from V and 5 from J; bases not matched to a gene: 7. The CDR3 consists of 17 residues. Germline lookup yields CDR1 LGHNA and CDR2 YSLEER.

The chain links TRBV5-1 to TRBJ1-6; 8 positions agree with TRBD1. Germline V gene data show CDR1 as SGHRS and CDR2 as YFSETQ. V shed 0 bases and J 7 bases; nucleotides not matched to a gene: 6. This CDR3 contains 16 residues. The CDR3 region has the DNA TGCGCCAGCAGCTTGGGACAGGGGAGAGTAAATTCACCCCTCCACTTT. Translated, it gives CASSLGQGRVNSPLHF.

The CDR3 loop reads CASSQDYNYAGLSNQPQHF. CDR3 in DNA: TGCGCCAGCAGCCAAGATTACAACTATGCAGGACTTAGCAATCAGCCCCAGCATTTT. V and J are TRBV4-1 and TRBJ1-5; unclear D gene. Germline values: CDR1 MGHRA, CDR2 YSYEKL. V was clipped by 0 bases and J by 0 bases, with 18 bases between them. CDR3 length: 19 amino acids.

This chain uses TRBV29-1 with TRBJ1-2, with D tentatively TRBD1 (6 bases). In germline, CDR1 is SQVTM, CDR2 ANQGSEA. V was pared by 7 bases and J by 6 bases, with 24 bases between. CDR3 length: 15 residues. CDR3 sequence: CSAVTPTHRVNGYTF. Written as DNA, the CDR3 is TGCAGCGCCGTAACCCCCACCCACAGGGTAAATGGCTACACCTTC.

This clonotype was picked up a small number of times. The CDR3 sequence: CATSDPPASGTDTQYF. The CDR3, as DNA: TGTGCCACCAGTGATCCCCCAGCTAGCGGAACAGATACGCAGTATTTT. This chain uses TRBV24-1 with TRBJ2-3, with TRBD2 identical over 7 bases. The CDR3 is made up of 16 amino acids. The junction had 8 bases not matched to a gene; V was cut back by 3 bases and J by 3 bases. Germline CDR1 reads KGHDR; CDR2 reads SFDVKD.

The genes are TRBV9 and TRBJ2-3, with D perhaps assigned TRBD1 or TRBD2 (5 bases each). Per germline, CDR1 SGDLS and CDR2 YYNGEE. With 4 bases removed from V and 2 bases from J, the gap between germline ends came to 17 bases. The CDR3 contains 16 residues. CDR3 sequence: CASSSGTTHDTDTQYF. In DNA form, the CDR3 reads TGTGCCAGCAGCTCCGGGACCACCCACGACACAGATACGCAGTATTTT.

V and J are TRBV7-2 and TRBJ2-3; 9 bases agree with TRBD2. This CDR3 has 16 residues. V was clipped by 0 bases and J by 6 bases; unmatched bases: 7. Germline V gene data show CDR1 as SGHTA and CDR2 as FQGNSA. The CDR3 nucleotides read TGTGCCAGCAGCTTAGCATCCCTAGCGGGGAGGGATACGCAGTATTTT. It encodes CASSLASLAGRDTQYF. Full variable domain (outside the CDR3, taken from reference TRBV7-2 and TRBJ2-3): GAGVSQSPSNKVTEKGKDVELRCDPISGHTALYWYRQSLGQGLEFLIYFQGNSAPDKSGLPSDRFSAERTGGSVSTLTIQRTQQEDSAVYLCASSLASLAGRDTQYFGPGTRLTVL.

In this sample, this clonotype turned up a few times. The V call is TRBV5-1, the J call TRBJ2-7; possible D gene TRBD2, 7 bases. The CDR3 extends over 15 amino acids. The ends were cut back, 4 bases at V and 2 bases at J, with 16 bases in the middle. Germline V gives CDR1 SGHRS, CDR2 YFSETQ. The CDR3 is CASSRGAGIAYEQYF. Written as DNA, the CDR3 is TGCGCCAGCAGCCGGGGGGCAGGGATCGCCTACGAGCAGTACTTC.

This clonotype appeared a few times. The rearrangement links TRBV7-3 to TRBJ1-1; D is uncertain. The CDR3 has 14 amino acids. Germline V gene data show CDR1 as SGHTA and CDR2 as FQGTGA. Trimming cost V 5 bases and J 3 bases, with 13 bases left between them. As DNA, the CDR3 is TGTGCCAGCAGCCCCCTCGGGAGCTACACTGAAGCTTTCTTT. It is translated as CASSPLGSYTEAFF.

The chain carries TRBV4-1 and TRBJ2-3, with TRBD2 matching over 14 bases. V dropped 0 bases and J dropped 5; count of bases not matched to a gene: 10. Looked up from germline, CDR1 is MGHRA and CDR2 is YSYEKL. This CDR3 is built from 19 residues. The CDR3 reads CASSQDPGTSGSGRDTQYF. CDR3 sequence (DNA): TGCGCCAGCAGCCAAGATCCCGGGACTAGCGGGAGTGGTAGAGATACGCAGTATTTT.

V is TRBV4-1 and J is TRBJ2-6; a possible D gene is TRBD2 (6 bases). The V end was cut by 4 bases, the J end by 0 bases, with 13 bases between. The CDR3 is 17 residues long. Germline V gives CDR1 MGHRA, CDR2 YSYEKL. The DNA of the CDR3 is TGCGCCAGCAGCCTAGTCGAGCGGGTCTCTGGGGCCAACGTCCTGACTTTC. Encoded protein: CASSLVERVSGANVLTF.

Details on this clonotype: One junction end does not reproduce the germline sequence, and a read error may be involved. CDR3 sequence: CASSSGLAKESQYF. The CDR3 bases are TGCGCCAGCAGCTCAGGACTAGCGAAAGAGAGCCAGTACTTC. The genes are TRBV5-1 and TRBJ2-5; 9 positions agree with TRBD2. The CDR3 covers 14 residues. CDR1 SGHRS and CDR2 YFSETQ come from the germline V gene.

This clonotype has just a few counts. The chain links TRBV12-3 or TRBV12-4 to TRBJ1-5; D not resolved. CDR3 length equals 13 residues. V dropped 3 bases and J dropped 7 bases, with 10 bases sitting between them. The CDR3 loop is CASSFTLAQPQHF. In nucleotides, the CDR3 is TGTGCCAGCAGTTTTACTCTGGCCCAGCCCCAGCATTTT.

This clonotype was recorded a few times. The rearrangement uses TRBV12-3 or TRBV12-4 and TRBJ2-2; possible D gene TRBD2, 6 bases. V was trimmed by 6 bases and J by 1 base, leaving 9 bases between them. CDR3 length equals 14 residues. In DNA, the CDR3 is TGTGCCAGCAGACGGGACTTGAACACCGGGGAGCTGTTTTTT. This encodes CASRRDLNTGELFF.

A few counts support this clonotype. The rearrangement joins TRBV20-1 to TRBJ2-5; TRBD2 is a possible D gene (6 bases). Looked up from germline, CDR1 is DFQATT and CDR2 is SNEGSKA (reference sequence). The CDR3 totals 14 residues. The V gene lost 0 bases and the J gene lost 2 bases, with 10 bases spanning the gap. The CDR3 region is CSARDGGEQETQYF. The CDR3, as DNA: TGCAGTGCTAGAGATGGCGGGGAACAAGAGACCCAGTACTTC.

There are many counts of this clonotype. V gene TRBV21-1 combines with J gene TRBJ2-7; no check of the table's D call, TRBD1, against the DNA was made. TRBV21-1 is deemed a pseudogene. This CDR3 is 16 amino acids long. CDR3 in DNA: TGTGCCAGCAGCAAAGGGGAGGACAGGTTATTCTACGAGCAGTACTTC. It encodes CASSKGEDRLFYEQYF.

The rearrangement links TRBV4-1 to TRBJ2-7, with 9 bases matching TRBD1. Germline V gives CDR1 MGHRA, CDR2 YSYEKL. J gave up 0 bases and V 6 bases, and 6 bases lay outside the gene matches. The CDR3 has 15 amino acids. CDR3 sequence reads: CASSWGTGNSYEQYF. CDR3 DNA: TGCGCCAGCAGTTGGGGGACAGGGAACTCCTACGAGCAGTACTTC.

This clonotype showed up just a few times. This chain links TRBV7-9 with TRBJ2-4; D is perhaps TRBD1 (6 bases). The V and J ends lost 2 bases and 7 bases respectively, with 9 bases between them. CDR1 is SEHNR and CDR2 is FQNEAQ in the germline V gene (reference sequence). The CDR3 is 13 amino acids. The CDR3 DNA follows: TGTGCCAGCAGCTTACCGGGACACAACATTCAGTACTTC. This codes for CASSLPGHNIQYF.

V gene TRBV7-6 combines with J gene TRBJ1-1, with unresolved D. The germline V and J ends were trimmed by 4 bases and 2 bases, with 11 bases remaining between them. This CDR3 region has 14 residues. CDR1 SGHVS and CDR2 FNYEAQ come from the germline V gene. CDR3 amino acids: CASSSPGPNTEAFF. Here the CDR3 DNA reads TGTGCCAGCAGCTCCCCGGGTCCCAACACTGAAGCTTTCTTT.

Here the CDR3 reads CATSRDLGTYYGYTF. CDR3 in DNA: TGTGCCACCAGCAGAGATCTGGGGACCTACTATGGCTACACCTTC. V is TRBV15 and J is TRBJ1-2, with a tentative D call TRBD1 (5 bases). CDR1 and CDR2 from the germline V gene are LNHNV and YYDKDF (reference sequence). V was trimmed by 0 bases and J by 3 bases, leaving 11 bases between them. CDR3 length equals 15 residues.

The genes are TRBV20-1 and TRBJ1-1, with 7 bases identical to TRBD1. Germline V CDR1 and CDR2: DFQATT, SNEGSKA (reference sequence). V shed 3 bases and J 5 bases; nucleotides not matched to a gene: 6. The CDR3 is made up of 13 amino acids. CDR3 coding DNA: TGCAGTGCTAGGAAGGGGGCGCGTACTGAAGCTTTCTTT. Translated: CSARKGARTEAFF.

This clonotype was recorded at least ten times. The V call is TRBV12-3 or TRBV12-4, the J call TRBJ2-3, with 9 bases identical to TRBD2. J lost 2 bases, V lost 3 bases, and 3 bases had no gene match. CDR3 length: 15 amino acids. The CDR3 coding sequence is TGTGCCAGCAGTTTCGGGACTAGCCCCACAGATACGCAGTATTTT. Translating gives CASSFGTSPTDTQYF.

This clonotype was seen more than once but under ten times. CDR3 residues: CASENDRHEETQYF. The DNA of the CDR3 is TGTGCCAGCGAAAACGACAGGCATGAAGAGACCCAGTACTTC. The V call is TRBV5-6, the J call TRBJ2-5; D might be TRBD1 (6 bases). Germline V gene data show CDR1 as SGHDT and CDR2 as YYEEEE. V lost 7 bases, J lost 3 bases, and 16 bases lay in between. The CDR3 is made up of 14 amino acids. The variable domain in full, with the rest retrieved from reference TRBV5-6 and TRBJ2-5, is DAGVTQSPTHLIKTRGQQVTLRCSPKSGHDTVSWYQQALGQGPQFIFQYYEEEERQRGNFPDRFSGHQFPNYSSELNVNALLLGDSALYLCASENDRHEETQYFGPGTRLLVL.

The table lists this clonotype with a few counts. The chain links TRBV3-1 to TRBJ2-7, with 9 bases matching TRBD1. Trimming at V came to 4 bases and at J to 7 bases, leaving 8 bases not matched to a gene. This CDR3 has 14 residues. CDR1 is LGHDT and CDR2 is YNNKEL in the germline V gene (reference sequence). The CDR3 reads CASSPRDRVREQYF. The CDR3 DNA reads TGTGCCAGCAGCCCCCGGGACAGGGTACGTGAGCAGTACTTC.

For the CDR3, the DNA is TGTGCCACCAGCAGAGATCTGGCATCAACAGATACGCAGTATTTT. Protein: CATSRDLASTDTQYF. The rearrangement uses TRBV15 and TRBJ2-3; D gene ambiguous. Trimming removed 0 bases at V and 3 bases at J, with 10 bases between. The CDR3 is 15 residues long. Germline V gene lookup returns CDR1 LNHNV and CDR2 YYDKDF (reference sequence).